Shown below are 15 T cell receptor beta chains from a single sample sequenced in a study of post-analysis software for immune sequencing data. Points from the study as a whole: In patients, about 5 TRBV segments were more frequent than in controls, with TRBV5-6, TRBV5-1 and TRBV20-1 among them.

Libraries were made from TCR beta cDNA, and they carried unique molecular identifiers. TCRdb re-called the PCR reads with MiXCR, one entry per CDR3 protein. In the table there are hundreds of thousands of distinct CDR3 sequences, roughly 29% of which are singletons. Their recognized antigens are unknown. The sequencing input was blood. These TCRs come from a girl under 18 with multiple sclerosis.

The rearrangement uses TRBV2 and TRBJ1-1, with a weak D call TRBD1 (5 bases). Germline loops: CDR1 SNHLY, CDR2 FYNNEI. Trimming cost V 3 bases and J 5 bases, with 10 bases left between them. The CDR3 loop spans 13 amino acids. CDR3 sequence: CASSDRAGTEAFF. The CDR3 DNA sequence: TGTGCCAGCAGTGACAGGGCGGGTACTGAAGCTTTCTTT. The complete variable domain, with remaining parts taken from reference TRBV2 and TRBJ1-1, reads EPEVTQTPSHQVTQMGQEVILRCVPISNHLYFYWYRQILGQKVEFLVSFYNNEISEKSEIFDDQFSVERPDGSNFTLKIRSTKLEDSAMYFCASSDRAGTEAFFGQGTRLTVV.

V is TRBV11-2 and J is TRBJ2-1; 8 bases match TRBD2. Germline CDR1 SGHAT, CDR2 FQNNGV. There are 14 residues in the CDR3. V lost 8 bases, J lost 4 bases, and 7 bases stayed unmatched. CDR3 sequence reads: CASSGASGYNEQFF. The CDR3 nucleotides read TGTGCCAGCTCCGGGGCTAGCGGGTACAATGAGCAGTTCTTC. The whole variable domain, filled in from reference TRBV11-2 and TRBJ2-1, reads EAGVAQSPRYKIIEKRQSVAFWCNPISGHATLYWYQQILGQGPKLLIQFQNNGVVDDSQLPKDRFSAERLKGVDSTLKIQPAKLEDSAVYLCASSGASGYNEQFFGPGTRLTVL.

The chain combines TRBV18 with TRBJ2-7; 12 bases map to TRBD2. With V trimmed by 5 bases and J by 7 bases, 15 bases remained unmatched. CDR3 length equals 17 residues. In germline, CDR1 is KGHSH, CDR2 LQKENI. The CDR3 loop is CASSVSTGTSGPGEQYF. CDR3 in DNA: TGTGCCAGCTCAGTTTCAACCGGGACTAGCGGGCCCGGGGAGCAGTACTTC.

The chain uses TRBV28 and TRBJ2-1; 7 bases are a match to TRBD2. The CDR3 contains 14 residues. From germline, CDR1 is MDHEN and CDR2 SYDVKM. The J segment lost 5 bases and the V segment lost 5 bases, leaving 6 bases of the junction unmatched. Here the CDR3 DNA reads TGTGCCAGCAGTCCCTGGGGGACTAACAATGAGCAGTTCTTC. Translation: CASSPWGTNNEQFF.

Here the CDR3 DNA reads TGCAGTGCTAGAGAGGTTAGCGGGGCCATTAATGAGCAGTTCTTC. It is translated as CSAREVSGAINEQFF. The chain has TRBV20-1 and TRBJ2-1; TRBD2 matches at 8 bases. Germline CDR1 reads DFQATT; CDR2 reads SNEGSKA (reference sequence). This CDR3 is 15 amino acids long. Trimming cost V 0 bases and J 7 bases; bases outside gene matches: 8.

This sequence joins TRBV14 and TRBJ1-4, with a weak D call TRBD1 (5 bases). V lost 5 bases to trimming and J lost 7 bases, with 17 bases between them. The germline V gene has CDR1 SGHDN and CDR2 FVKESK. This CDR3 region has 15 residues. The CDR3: CASSGTRTGSEKLFF. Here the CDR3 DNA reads TGTGCCAGCAGCGGGACTCGAACAGGCAGTGAAAAACTGTTTTTT.

CDR3 DNA: TGTGCCAGCAGCCGCGCCGGGTCAGCGACAGATACGCAGTATTTT. Translation: CASSRAGSATDTQYF. The chain employs TRBV7-2 and TRBJ2-3; no firm D call. The CDR3 totals 15 residues. Germline V CDR1 and CDR2: SGHTA, FQGNSA. The V end lost 5 bases, the J end lost 3 bases, and 15 bases lay between the germline ends. The full variable domain, in which reference TRBV7-2 and TRBJ2-3 provide the parts outside the CDR3, is GAGVSQSPSNKVTEKGKDVELRCDPISGHTALYWYRQSLGQGLEFLIYFQGNSAPDKSGLPSDRFSAERTGGSVSTLTIQRTQQEDSAVYLCASSRAGSATDTQYFGPGTRLTVL.

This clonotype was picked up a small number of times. The CDR3 loop reads CSARAGTRVHEQYF. The CDR3 DNA reads TGCAGTGCTAGAGCCGGGACTAGGGTCCACGAGCAGTACTTC. This chain joins TRBV20-1 and TRBJ2-7; 8 nucleotides align to TRBD2. The CDR3 spans 14 residues. The junction had 7 bases not matched to a gene; V was cut back by 1 base and J by 5 bases. Germline CDR1 reads DFQATT; CDR2 reads SNEGSKA (reference sequence).

The CDR3 reads CASSFRRTGSNEQFF. CDR3 DNA sequence: TGTGCCAGCAGTTTCCGTAGGACAGGGAGCAATGAGCAGTTCTTC. This chain uses TRBV27 with TRBJ2-1; 8 bases map to TRBD1. Germline V CDR1 and CDR2: MNHEY, SMNVEV (reference sequence). The CDR3 length is 15 residues. V lost 3 bases to trimming and J lost 6 bases; unmatched junction nucleotides: 7.

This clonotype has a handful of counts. The CDR3 DNA reads TGTGCCATCAGTGGGGAAGGAGATACGCAGTATTTT. It is translated as CAISGEGDTQYF. V usage is TRBV10-3 and J usage is TRBJ2-3; no clear D gene. Deletions cut 4 bases from V and 5 bases from J, with 7 bases between. The CDR3 is 12 residues long. Germline V gene sequence: CDR1 ENHRY, CDR2 SYGVKD.

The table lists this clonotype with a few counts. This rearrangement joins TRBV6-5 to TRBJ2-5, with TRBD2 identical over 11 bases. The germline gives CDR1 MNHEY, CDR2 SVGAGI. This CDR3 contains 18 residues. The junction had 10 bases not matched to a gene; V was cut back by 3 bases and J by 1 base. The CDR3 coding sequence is TGTGCCAGCAGTTATGGGCTAGCGGGGGGTCAATTCCAAGAGACCCAGTACTTC. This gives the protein CASSYGLAGGQFQETQYF.

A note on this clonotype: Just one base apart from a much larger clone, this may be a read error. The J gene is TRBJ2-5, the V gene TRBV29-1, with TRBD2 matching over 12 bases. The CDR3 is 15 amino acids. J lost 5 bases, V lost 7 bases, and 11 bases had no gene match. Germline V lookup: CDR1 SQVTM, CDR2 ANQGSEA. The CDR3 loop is CSAVTSGRPLETQYF. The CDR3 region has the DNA TGCAGCGCTGTTACTAGCGGGAGGCCGCTGGAGACCCAGTACTTC.

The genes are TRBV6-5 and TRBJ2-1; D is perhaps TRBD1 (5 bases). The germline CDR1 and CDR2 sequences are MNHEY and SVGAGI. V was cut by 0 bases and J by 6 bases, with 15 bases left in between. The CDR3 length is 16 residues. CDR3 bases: TGTGCCAGCAGTTACTCCAGCCCAAAAGGGGCCAATGAGCAGTTCTTC. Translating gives CASSYSSPKGANEQFF.

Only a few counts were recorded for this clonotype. The chain's CDR3 is CASSYSPGLADTQYF. The DNA of the CDR3 is TGTGCCAGCAGTTACTCACCAGGGTTGGCAGATACGCAGTATTTT. The chain recombines TRBV6-5 with TRBJ2-3, with a tentative D call TRBD1 (5 bases). CDR3 length: 15 amino acids. V was pared by 0 bases and J by 4 bases, with 11 bases between. The germline gives CDR1 MNHEY, CDR2 SVGAGI.

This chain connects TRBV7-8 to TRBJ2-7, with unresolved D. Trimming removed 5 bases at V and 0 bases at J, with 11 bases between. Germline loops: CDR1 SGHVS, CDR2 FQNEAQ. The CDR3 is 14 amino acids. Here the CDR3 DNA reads TGTGCCAGCAGCCCAACGGCCCCCTCCTACGAGCAGTACTTC. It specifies CASSPTAPSYEQYF.